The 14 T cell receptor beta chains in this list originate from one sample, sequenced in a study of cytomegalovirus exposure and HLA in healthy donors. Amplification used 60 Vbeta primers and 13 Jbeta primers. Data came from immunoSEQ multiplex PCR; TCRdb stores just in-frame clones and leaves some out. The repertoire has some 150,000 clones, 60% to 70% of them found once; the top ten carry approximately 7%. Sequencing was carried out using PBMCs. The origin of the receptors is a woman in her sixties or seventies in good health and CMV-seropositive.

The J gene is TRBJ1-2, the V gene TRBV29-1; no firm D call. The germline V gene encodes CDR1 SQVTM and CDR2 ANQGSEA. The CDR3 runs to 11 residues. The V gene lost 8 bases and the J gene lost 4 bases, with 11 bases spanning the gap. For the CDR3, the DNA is TGCAGCATCGGAGAGGGCTATGGCTACACCTTC. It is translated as CSIGEGYGYTF.

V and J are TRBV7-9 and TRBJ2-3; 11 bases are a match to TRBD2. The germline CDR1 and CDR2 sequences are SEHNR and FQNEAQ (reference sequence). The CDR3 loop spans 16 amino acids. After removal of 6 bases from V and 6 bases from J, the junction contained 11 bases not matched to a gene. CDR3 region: CASRPPSGRSRDTQYF. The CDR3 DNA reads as TGTGCCAGCAGACCTCCTAGCGGGAGGTCACGGGATACGCAGTATTTT. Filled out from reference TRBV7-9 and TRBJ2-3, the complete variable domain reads DTGVSQNPRHKITKRGQNVTFRCDPISEHNRLYWYRQTLGQGPEFLTYFQNEAQLEKSRLLSDRFSAERPKGSFSTLEIQRTEQGDSAMYLCASRPPSGRSRDTQYFGPGTRLTVL.

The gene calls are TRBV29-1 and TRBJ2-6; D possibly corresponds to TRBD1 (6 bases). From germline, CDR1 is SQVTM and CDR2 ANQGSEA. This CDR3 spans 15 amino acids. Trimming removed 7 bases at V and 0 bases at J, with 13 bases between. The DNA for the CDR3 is TGCAGCGCTAGGACAGCCAGCTCTGGGGCCAACGTCCTGACTTTC. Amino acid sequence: CSARTASSGANVLTF.

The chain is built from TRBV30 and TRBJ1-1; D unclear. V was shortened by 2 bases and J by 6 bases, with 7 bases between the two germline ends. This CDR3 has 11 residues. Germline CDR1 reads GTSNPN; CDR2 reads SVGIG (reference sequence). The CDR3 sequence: CAWSNTPEAFF. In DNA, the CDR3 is TGTGCCTGGAGTAACACCCCTGAAGCTTTCTTT. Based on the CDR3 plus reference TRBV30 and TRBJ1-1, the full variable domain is SQTIHQWPATLVQPVGSPLSLECTVEGTSNPNLYWYRQAAGRGLQLLFYSVGIGQISSEVPQNLSASRPQDRQFILSSKKLLLSDSGFYLCAWSNTPEAFFGQGTRLTVV.

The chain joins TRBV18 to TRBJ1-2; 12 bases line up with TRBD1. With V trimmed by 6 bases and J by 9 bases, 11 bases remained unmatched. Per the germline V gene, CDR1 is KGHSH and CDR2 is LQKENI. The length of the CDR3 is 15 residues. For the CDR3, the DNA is TGTGCCAGCTCCGACCAGGGGACAGGGGGCAGGAGCTACACCTTC. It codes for CASSDQGTGGRSYTF.

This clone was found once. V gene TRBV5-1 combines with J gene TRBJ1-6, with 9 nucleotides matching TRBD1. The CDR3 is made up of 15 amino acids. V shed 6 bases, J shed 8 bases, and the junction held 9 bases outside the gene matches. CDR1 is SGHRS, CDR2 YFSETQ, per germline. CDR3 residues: CASTLRTGGDSPLHF. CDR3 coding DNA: TGCGCCAGCACGCTCCGTACAGGGGGCGATTCACCCCTCCACTTT.

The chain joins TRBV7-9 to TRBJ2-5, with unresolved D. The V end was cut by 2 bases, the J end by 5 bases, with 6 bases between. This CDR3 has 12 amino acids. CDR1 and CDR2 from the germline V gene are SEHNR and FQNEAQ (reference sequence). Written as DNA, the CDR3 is TGTGCCAGCAGCTTATCCGGGGAGACCCAGTACTTC. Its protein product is CASSLSGETQYF.

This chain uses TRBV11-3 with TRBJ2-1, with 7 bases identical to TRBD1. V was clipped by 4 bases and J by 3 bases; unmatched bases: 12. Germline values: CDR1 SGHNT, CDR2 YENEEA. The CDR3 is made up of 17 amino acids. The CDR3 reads CASSCPRDREYYNEQFF. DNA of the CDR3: TGTGCCAGCAGCTGCCCGAGGGACAGAGAGTACTACAATGAGCAGTTCTTC. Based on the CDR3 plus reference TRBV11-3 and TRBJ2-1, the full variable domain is EAGVVQSPRYKIIEKKQPVAFWCNPISGHNTLYWYLQNLGQGPELLIRYENEEAVDDSQLPKDRFSAERLKGVDSTLKIQPAELGDSAVYLCASSCPRDREYYNEQFFGPGTRLTVL.

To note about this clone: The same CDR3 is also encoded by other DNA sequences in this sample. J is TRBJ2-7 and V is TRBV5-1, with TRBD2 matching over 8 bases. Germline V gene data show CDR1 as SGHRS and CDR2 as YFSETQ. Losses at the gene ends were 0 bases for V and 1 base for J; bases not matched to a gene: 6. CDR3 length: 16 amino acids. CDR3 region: CASSLGLAGVSYEQYF. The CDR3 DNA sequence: TGCGCCAGCAGCTTGGGGCTAGCGGGTGTTTCCTACGAGCAGTACTTC. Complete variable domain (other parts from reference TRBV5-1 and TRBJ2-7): KAGVTQTPRYLIKTRGQQVTLSCSPISGHRSVSWYQQTPGQGLQFLFEYFSETQRNKGNFPGRFSGRQFSNSRSEMNVSTLELGDSALYLCASSLGLAGVSYEQYFGPGTRLTVT.

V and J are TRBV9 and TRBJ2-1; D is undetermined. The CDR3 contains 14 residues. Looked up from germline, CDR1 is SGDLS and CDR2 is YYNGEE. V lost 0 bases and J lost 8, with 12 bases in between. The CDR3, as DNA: TGTGCCAGCAGCGTAGCTAGTTATACCGATGAGCAGTTCTTC. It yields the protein CASSVASYTDEQFF.

CDR3 in DNA: TGCGCCAGCAGCCCCGGACAGGGGTTCCAGGAGCAGTACTTC. Translating it yields CASSPGQGFQEQYF. The chain couples TRBV4-1 to TRBJ2-7; 9 bases align to TRBD1. Per germline, CDR1 MGHRA and CDR2 YSYEKL. V dropped 4 bases and J dropped 7; count of bases not matched to a gene: 8. This CDR3 contains 14 residues.

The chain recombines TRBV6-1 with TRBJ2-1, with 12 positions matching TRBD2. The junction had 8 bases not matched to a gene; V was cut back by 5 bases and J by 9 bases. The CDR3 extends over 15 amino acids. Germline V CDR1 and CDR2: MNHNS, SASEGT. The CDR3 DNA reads TGTGCCAGCAGTCCTAAGACTAGCGGGAGTGGTGAGCAGTTCTTC. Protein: CASSPKTSGSGEQFF.

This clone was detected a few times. The CDR3 loop is CASSLPGYTGELFF. For the CDR3, the DNA is TGTGCCAGCAGCTTACCGGGGTACACCGGGGAGCTGTTTTTT. V and J are TRBV7-9 and TRBJ2-2, with D maybe TRBD2 (5 bases). Germline V CDR1 and CDR2: SEHNR, FQNEAQ (reference sequence). Trimming shortened V by 2 bases and J by 3 bases, and 7 bases separated the two germline ends. The CDR3 consists of 14 residues.

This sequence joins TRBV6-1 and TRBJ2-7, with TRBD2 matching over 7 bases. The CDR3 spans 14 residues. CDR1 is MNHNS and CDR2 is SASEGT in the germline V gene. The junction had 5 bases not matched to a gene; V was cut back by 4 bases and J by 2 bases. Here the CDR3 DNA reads TGTGCCAGCAGTGTGGGGCGGGGGACCTACGAGCAGTACTTC. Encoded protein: CASSVGRGTYEQYF.